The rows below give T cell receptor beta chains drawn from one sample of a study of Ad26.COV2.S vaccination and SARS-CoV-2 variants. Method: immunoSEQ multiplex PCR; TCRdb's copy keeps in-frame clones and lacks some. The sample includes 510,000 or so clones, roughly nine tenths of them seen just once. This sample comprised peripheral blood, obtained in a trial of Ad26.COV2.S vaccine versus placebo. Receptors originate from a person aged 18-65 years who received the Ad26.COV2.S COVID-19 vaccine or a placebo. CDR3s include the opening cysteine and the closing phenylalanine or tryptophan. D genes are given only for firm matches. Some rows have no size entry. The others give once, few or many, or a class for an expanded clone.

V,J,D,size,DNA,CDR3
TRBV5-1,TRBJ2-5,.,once,TGCGCCAGCAGCCGAGCGGACGGACAGACCCAGTACTTC,CASSRADGQTQYF
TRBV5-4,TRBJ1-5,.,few,TGTGCCAGCAGCCTCCCAGGGGCTAATCAGCCCCAGCATTTT,CASSLPGANQPQHF
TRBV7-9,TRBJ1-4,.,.,TGTGCCAGCAACCCTTTAACAACAGGGCGGAGGTTGAGTGAAAAACTGTTTTTT,CASNPLTTGRRLSEKLFF
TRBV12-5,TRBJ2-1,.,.,TGTGCTAGTGGTTCCCCCTGGGGGATTGACAGTCTGCGGCTGAATGAGCAGTTCTTC,CASGSPWGIDSLRLNEQFF
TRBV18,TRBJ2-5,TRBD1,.,TGTGCCAGCTCACCTGACAGGGAGTACCAAGAGACCCAGTACTTC,CASSPDREYQETQYF
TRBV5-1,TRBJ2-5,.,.,TGCGCCAGCAGGTCAGGGCGAGCGCTCCAAGAGACCCAGTACTTC,CASRSGRALQETQYF
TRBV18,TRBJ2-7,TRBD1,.,TGTGCCAGCTCACCACTGGGACAGGGCAGCGAGCAGTACTTC,CASSPLGQGSEQYF
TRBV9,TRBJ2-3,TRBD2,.,TGTGCCAGCAGCGTCCTGACCGGGGGGACTAGCACAGATACGCAGTATTTT,CASSVLTGGTSTDTQYF
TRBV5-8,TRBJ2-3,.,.,TGTGCCAGCAGCTTGGGAAACAGGGTCCAAGATACGCAGTATTTT,CASSLGNRVQDTQYF
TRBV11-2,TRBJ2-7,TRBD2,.,TGTGCCAGCACCGGGACTAGCGGATACGAGCAGTACTTC,CASTGTSGYEQYF
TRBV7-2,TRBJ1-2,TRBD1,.,TGTGCCAGCAGCTCTAACAGGGGCAGCAGTGGCTACACCTTC,CASSSNRGSSGYTF
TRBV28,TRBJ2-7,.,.,TGTGCCAGCTATGGGACGATCAGCTCCTACGAGCAGTACTTC,CASYGTISSYEQYF
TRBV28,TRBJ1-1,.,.,TGTGCCACCCAGGGTCAGACTGAAGCTTTCTTT,CATQGQTEAFF
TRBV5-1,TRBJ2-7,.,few,TGCGCCAGCAGCTTGATACACGCGTACGAGCAGTACTTC,CASSLIHAYEQYF
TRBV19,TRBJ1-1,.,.,TGTGCCAGTATCCCCGGGAGGTTCGGCACTGAAGCTTTCTTT,CASIPGRFGTEAFF
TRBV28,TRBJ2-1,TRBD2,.,TGTGCCAGCAGCCTATTAGCGGGAGACGGTGAGCAGTTCTTC,CASSLLAGDGEQFF
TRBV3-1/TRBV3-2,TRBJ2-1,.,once,TGTGCCAGCAGCCAAGGCAGGGGATACAATGAGCAGTTCTTC,CASSQGRGYNEQFF
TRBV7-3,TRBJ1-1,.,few,TGTGCCAGCAGCTTAGGGCCCGACGGGACTGAAGCTTTCTTT,CASSLGPDGTEAFF
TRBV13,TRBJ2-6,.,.,TGTGCCAGCACCGAAAACGGGGAGGCTGGGGCCAACGTCCTGACTTTC,CASTENGEAGANVLTF
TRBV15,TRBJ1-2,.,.,TGTGCCACCAGCAGAGATAGGGTCGGCTACACCTTC,CATSRDRVGYTF
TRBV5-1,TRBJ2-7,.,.,TGCGCCAGCAGCTTGGCCGGGGGCAACGAGCAGTACTTC,CASSLAGGNEQYF
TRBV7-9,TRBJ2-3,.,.,TGTGCCAGCAGCTACCCTGGAGATACGCAGTATTTT,CASSYPGDTQYF
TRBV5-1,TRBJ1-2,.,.,TGCGCCAGCAGCCCAGGGGCTCGGACAGAGAACTATGGCTACACCTTC,CASSPGARTENYGYTF
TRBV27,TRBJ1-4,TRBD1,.,TGTGCCAGCAGCCCCTGGAGGAGGGGGCGGACTAATGAAAAACTGTTTTTT,CASSPWRRGRTNEKLFF
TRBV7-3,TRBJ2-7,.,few,TGTGCCAGCAGCTTATCGGCTTTCTCCTACGAGCAGTACTTC,CASSLSAFSYEQYF
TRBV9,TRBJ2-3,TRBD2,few,TGTGCCAGCAGCGAGGGGACTAGCGGGAAGAGGATAGATACGCAGTATTTT,CASSEGTSGKRIDTQYF
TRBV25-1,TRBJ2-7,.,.,TGTGCCAGCATGTACACAGGGTCCTACGAGCAGTACTTC,CASMYTGSYEQYF
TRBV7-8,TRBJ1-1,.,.,TGTGCCAGCAGCCCAGGTGGGGTCACTGAAGCTTTCTTT,CASSPGGVTEAFF
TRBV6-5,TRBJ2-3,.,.,TGTGCCAGCAGCCAACGAGCAGGAACAGATACGCAGTATTTT,CASSQRAGTDTQYF
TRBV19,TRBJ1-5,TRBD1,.,TGTGCCAGTAGTATAGTCGACAGGGGTAATCAGCCCCAGCATTTT,CASSIVDRGNQPQHF
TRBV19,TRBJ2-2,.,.,TGTGCCAGTAGTATAGTGGCTACCCGACAATGGGGGGAGCTGTTTTTT,CASSIVATRQWGELFF
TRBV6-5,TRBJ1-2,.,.,TGTGCCAGCAGTTTGACGGGGGAATATGGCTACACCTTC,CASSLTGEYGYTF
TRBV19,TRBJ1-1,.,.,TGTGCCAGTAGCCTTACAAGGACTGAAGCTTTCTTT,CASSLTRTEAFF
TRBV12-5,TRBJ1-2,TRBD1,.,TGTGCTAGTGGTTTTATGTCCCAGGGGGCGTTTGGCTACACCTTC,CASGFMSQGAFGYTF
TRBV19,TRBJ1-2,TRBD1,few,TGTGCCAGTAGAAGTTTACAGGGGGCGAATGGCTACACCTTC,CASRSLQGANGYTF
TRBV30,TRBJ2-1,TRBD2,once,TGTGCCTCCCCCGGGGGGGCAAATGAGCAGTTCTTC,CASPGGANEQFF
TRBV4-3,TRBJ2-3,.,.,TGCGCCAGCAGCCAAGTAGGGGGAGCAGATACGCAGTATTTT,CASSQVGGADTQYF
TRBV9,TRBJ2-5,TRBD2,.,TGTGCCAGCAGCGTAGGGCCAGCGGGAGTTCAAGAGACCCAGTACTTC,CASSVGPAGVQETQYF
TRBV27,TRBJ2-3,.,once,TGTGCCAGCAGCCCTCACACAGATACGCAGTATTTT,CASSPHTDTQYF
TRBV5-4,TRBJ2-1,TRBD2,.,TGTGCCAGCAGCCCCGGGACTAGCGGGAGGATGCAGGGGAATGAGCAGTTCTTC,CASSPGTSGRMQGNEQFF
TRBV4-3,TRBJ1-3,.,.,TGCGCCAGCAGCCAAGACAGGGGAAACACCATATATTTT,CASSQDRGNTIYF
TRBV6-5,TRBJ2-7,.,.,TGTGCCAGCAGCTGGGGGTCGAAGCGGTCCTACGAGCAGTACTTC,CASSWGSKRSYEQYF
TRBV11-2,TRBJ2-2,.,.,TGTGCCAGCAGCCCATGGAAGGTCGACGGGGAGCTGTTTTTT,CASSPWKVDGELFF
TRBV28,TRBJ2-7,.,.,TGTGCCAGCCTAAACTTCGGACGGGAAGAATACGAGCAGTACTTC,CASLNFGREEYEQYF
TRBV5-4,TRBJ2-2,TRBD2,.,TGTGCCAGCAGCGTTACTAGCGGGAGAATTGTCGGGGAGCTGTTTTTT,CASSVTSGRIVGELFF